This entry lists 27 T cell receptor beta chains sequenced from one sample in a study of T cell responses to AZD1222 COVID-19 vaccine. Libraries were prepared by immunoSEQ multiplex PCR; TCRdb keeps only in-frame clonotypes and omits some of them. The sample lists 150,000 to 160,000 clones, around 85% seen once, with about 7% in the top ten. Material: peripheral blood, obtained after recovery from COVID-19. The origin of the receptors is an adult who had recovered from COVID-19.

V gene TRBV7-9 combines with J gene TRBJ1-2; D is uncertain. Germline V gene lookup returns CDR1 SEHNR and CDR2 FQNEAQ (reference sequence). V lost 6 bases, J lost 5 bases, and 28 bases lay in between. CDR3 length: 18 amino acids. The DNA for the CDR3 is TGTGCCAGCAGAAGCCCCACCTCGGACGTCTTCCCCGGTTATGGCTACACCTTC. Encoded protein: CASRSPTSDVFPGYGYTF. Full variable domain (outside the CDR3, taken from reference TRBV7-9 and TRBJ1-2): DTGVSQNPRHKITKRGQNVTFRCDPISEHNRLYWYRQTLGQGPEFLTYFQNEAQLEKSRLLSDRFSAERPKGSFSTLEIQRTEQGDSAMYLCASRSPTSDVFPGYGYTFGSGTRLTVV.

This rearrangement joins TRBV29-1 to TRBJ2-3; D is undetermined. CDR3 length: 13 residues. V lost 7 bases, J lost 2 bases, and 13 bases lay in between. CDR1 SQVTM and CDR2 ANQGSEA come from the germline V gene. CDR3 bases: TGCAGCGCGGCTTGGGGTTTCACAGATACGCAGTATTTT. This sequence encodes CSAAWGFTDTQYF.

The V and J genes are TRBV7-9 and TRBJ1-4; the D gene is possibly TRBD1 (5 bases). Germline-derived CDR1 and CDR2 are SEHNR and FQNEAQ (reference sequence). V lost 0 bases and J 7 bases, leaving 12 bases between the germline ends. This CDR3 is 15 amino acids long. Here the CDR3 reads CASSLAQGQAEKLFF. Written as DNA, the CDR3 is TGTGCCAGCAGCTTAGCCCAGGGTCAAGCTGAAAAACTGTTTTTT.

The chain combines TRBV6-5 with TRBJ1-2; possibly TRBD1 for D (5 bases). Trimming left V 2 bases short and J 6 bases short, with 13 bases between. Germline loops: CDR1 MNHEY, CDR2 SVGAGI. This CDR3 contains 14 residues. CDR3 coding DNA: TGTGCCAGCAGTTACCGCCAGGGCCGTAATGGCTACACCTTC. Translated: CASSYRQGRNGYTF.

This chain connects TRBV7-2 to TRBJ1-2, with unresolved D. CDR1 and CDR2 from the germline V gene are SGHTA and FQGNSA. V lost 5 bases and J lost 2, with 15 bases in between. CDR3 length: 15 amino acids. The DNA for the CDR3 is TGTGCCAGCAGCCTTGGGAATGGAGCCAACTATGGCTACACCTTC. Encoded protein: CASSLGNGANYGYTF.

V and J are TRBV28 and TRBJ2-7; D possibly corresponds to TRBD1 (6 bases). The CDR3 is 12 amino acids. Germline V gene lookup returns CDR1 MDHEN and CDR2 SYDVKM. V dropped 6 bases and J dropped 3 bases, with 9 bases sitting between them. The chain's CDR3 is CASRQGFYEQYF. DNA for the CDR3: TGTGCCAGCAGACAGGGATTCTACGAGCAGTACTTC.

The chain links TRBV7-9 to TRBJ2-3; 7 bases are a match to TRBD2. The germline V gene encodes CDR1 SEHNR and CDR2 FQNEAQ (reference sequence). The V segment lost 7 bases and the J segment 1 base; nucleotides outside the gene matches: 8. This CDR3 has 15 amino acids. Here the CDR3 DNA reads TGTGCCAGCAATAAGGGGACTACCGGCACAGATACGCAGTATTTT. Translating gives CASNKGTTGTDTQYF.

The chain recombines TRBV6-1 with TRBJ1-2, with TRBD1 matching over 7 bases. The CDR3 has 15 amino acids. After removal of 3 bases from V and 6 bases from J, the junction contained 10 bases not matched to a gene. Germline CDR1 is MNHNS and CDR2 is SASEGT. For the CDR3, the DNA is TGTGCCAGCAGTGAGAGACAGGGCGCCTTCGATGGCTACACCTTC. It translates to CASSERQGAFDGYTF.

The chain employs TRBV7-2 and TRBJ1-1, with D perhaps TRBD1 (6 bases). The V gene's germline CDR1 is SGHTA and CDR2 FQGNSA. This CDR3 comprises 18 residues. V lost 2 bases and J 0 bases, leaving 19 bases between the germline ends. The CDR3 is CASSLRSGTGTLNTEAFF. CDR3 coding DNA: TGTGCCAGCAGCTTAAGGTCGGGAACAGGGACTTTGAACACTGAAGCTTTCTTT.

The genes are TRBV28 and TRBJ1-1; 7 nucleotides line up with TRBD1. The germline CDR1 and CDR2 sequences are MDHEN and SYDVKM. The ends lost 5 bases at V and 0 bases at J; junction bases unmatched: 6. This CDR3 has 15 amino acids. The CDR3 reads CASSKPGTVNTEAFF. CDR3 DNA sequence: TGTGCCAGCAGTAAACCCGGGACAGTGAACACTGAAGCTTTCTTT.

The chain carries TRBV7-2 and TRBJ2-3; D may correspond to TRBD1 or TRBD2 (5 bases each). V lost 3 bases and J lost 0, with 13 bases in between. The CDR3 has 16 amino acids. CDR1 and CDR2 from the germline V gene are SGHTA and FQGNSA. The chain's CDR3 is CASSLGPLLSTDTQYF. CDR3 nucleotide sequence: TGTGCCAGCAGCTTGGGACCCTTACTTAGCACAGATACGCAGTATTTT.

With regard to this clone: Other DNA sequences in the sample encode the same CDR3. This chain uses TRBV5-1 with TRBJ1-5; D is undetermined. Trimming cost V 0 bases and J 0 bases, with 1 base left between them. There are 13 residues in the CDR3. Germline V gene lookup returns CDR1 SGHRS and CDR2 YFSETQ. The CDR3 coding sequence is TGCGCCAGCAGCTTGGATAGCAATCAGCCCCAGCATTTT. It specifies CASSLDSNQPQHF.

The genes are TRBV7-8 and TRBJ2-4; D call uncertain. V was shortened by 0 bases and J by 4 bases, with 4 bases between the two germline ends. Germline V lookup: CDR1 SGHVS, CDR2 FQNEAQ. The CDR3 is made up of 13 amino acids. This CDR3 reads CASSLARKNIQYF. CDR3 bases: TGTGCCAGCAGCTTAGCCAGAAAAAACATTCAGTACTTC.

The V and J genes are TRBV15 and TRBJ2-3, with TRBD1 matching over 8 bases. The CDR3 is 16 residues long. The V gene end was trimmed by 1 base and the J gene end by 3 bases; junction bases not matched to a gene: 6. Germline V gene lookup returns CDR1 LNHNV and CDR2 YYDKDF (reference sequence). Written as DNA, the CDR3 is TGTGCCACCAGCAGAGCTCAGGGGGCGCGGACAGATACGCAGTATTTT. Translation: CATSRAQGARTDTQYF.

This clone appeared a single time. V usage is TRBV7-9 and J usage is TRBJ1-4; tentative D call: TRBD1 (6 bases). Trimming took 5 bases from V and 7 from J, leaving 11 bases between them. The CDR3 is 13 amino acids. Germline CDR1 and CDR2: SEHNR and FQNEAQ (reference sequence). The chain's CDR3 is CASSRGRGEKLFF. The CDR3 region has the DNA TGTGCCAGCAGCCGGGGGCGCGGTGAAAAACTGTTTTTT.

The rearrangement links TRBV7-9 to TRBJ1-5; TRBD1 agrees at 8 bases. The CDR3 is made up of 15 amino acids. The V segment lost 5 bases and the J segment 0 bases; nucleotides outside the gene matches: 3. Germline assignment: CDR1 SEHNR and CDR2 FQNEAQ (reference sequence). The CDR3 is CASSKDRVSNQPQHF. CDR3 nucleotide sequence: TGTGCCAGCAGCAAGGACAGGGTTAGCAATCAGCCCCAGCATTTT.

V and J are TRBV5-8 and TRBJ1-2; 7 nucleotides agree with TRBD1. Per germline, CDR1 SGHTS and CDR2 YDEGEE. With 4 bases clipped from V and 4 bases from J, the junction kept 13 bases outside the gene matches. CDR3 size: 16 residues. The CDR3 spells CASSPWTGSAPYGYTF. The CDR3 coding sequence is TGTGCCAGCAGCCCCTGGACAGGCAGCGCCCCCTATGGCTACACCTTC.

This chain links TRBV6-5 with TRBJ1-2, with 10 bases lining up with TRBD1. The germline CDR1 and CDR2 sequences are MNHEY and SVGAGI. After removal of 8 bases from V and 2 bases from J, the junction contained 8 bases not matched to a gene. The CDR3 sequence is 15 residues long. DNA of the CDR3: TGTGCCAGCCTAATAGGGACAGGGGTGAACTATGGCTACACCTTC. Translating gives CASLIGTGVNYGYTF.

In its sample, this clone was seen once. In DNA form, the CDR3 reads TGTGCCAGCAGTTTTCTGGGCTGGGATCAGCCCCAGCATTTT. It translates to CASSFLGWDQPQHF. V is TRBV27 and J is TRBJ1-5; D not certain. The V end was cut by 3 bases, the J end by 5 bases, with 11 bases between. The CDR3 consists of 14 residues. CDR1 is MNHEY and CDR2 is SMNVEV in the germline V gene (reference sequence).

The J gene is TRBJ2-1, the V gene TRBV6-6, with 12 bases aligning to TRBD1. The germline gives CDR1 MNHNY, CDR2 SVGAGI (reference sequence). The CDR3 is 13 amino acids. Trimming at V came to 7 bases and at J to 6 bases, leaving 1 base not matched to a gene. The CDR3 coding sequence is TGTGCCAGCAAGGGACAGGGGGCCAATGAGCAGTTCTTC. As protein: CASKGQGANEQFF.

The chain combines TRBV19 with TRBJ2-7; 9 nucleotides line up with TRBD1. Germline V gene data show CDR1 as LNHDA and CDR2 as SQIVND (reference sequence). The CDR3 length is 16 residues. Trimming removed 5 bases from V and 0 bases from J; junction bases left unmatched: 8. CDR3 nucleotide sequence: TGTGCCAGTAGTTCCCGGAGGGGACAGGGCTCCTACGAGCAGTACTTC. Its translation: CASSSRRGQGSYEQYF. The full variable domain, in which reference TRBV19 and TRBJ2-7 provide the parts outside the CDR3, is DGGITQSPKYLFRKEGQNVTLSCEQNLNHDAMYWYRQDPGQGLRLIYYSQIVNDFQKGDIAEGYSVSREKKESFPLTVTSAQKNPTAFYLCASSSRRGQGSYEQYFGPGTRLTVT.

The chain links TRBV9 to TRBJ1-4; no reliable D call. CDR1 is SGDLS and CDR2 is YYNGEE in the germline V gene. V was pared by 2 bases and J by 2 bases, with 16 bases between. There are 17 residues in the CDR3. Written as DNA, the CDR3 is TGTGCCAGCAGCGTCGGCAGGAAGGGTGTGACTAATGAAAAACTGTTTTTT. It specifies CASSVGRKGVTNEKLFF.

This chain connects TRBV11-2 to TRBJ1-4, with D perhaps TRBD1 (5 bases). The CDR3 consists of 14 residues. Germline V gives CDR1 SGHAT, CDR2 FQNNGV. V dropped 4 bases and J dropped 7 bases, with 13 bases sitting between them. CDR3 coding DNA: TGTGCCAGCAGCTACCGGGACTCCAGTGAAAAACTGTTTTTT. Amino acid sequence: CASSYRDSSEKLFF.

This clone was found once. J is TRBJ2-7 and V is TRBV9; tentative D call: TRBD2 (7 bases). Germline-derived CDR1 and CDR2 are SGDLS and YYNGEE. Between the trimmed V and J ends, which lost 2 bases and 7 bases, there was a span of 13 bases. The CDR3 consists of 13 residues. In DNA, the CDR3 is TGTGCCAGCAGCGTCGGGGGGCTGGAGGAGCAGTACTTC. Protein sequence: CASSVGGLEEQYF.

The gene calls are TRBV5-4 and TRBJ2-7, with 10 bases lining up with TRBD2. Trimming took 3 bases from V and 6 from J; bases not matched to a gene: 9. The CDR3 covers 15 residues. CDR1 and CDR2 from the germline V gene are SGHNT and YYREEE (reference sequence). The DNA for the CDR3 is TGTGCCAGCAGCTATTCCGGGACTAGCGTTACCGAGCAGTACTTC. It yields the protein CASSYSGTSVTEQYF.

The table lists this clone with a count of one. The rearrangement links TRBV11-2 to TRBJ2-1, with a tentative D call TRBD2 (6 bases). CDR3 length equals 12 residues. Trimming pared 3 bases from V and 7 bases from J, leaving 7 bases between. Germline CDR1 SGHAT, CDR2 FQNNGV. The CDR3 DNA reads TGTGCCAGCAGCTTGGCGGGGAATGAGCAGTTCTTC. The encoded protein is CASSLAGNEQFF.

The chain links TRBV4-1 to TRBJ1-2; D possibly corresponds to TRBD1 (5 bases). The CDR3 extends over 14 amino acids. V was cut by 0 bases and J by 8 bases, with 13 bases left in between. The germline CDR1 and CDR2 sequences are MGHRA and YSYEKL. CDR3 protein: CASSQDLGAGGYTF. DNA for the CDR3: TGCGCCAGCAGCCAAGATCTAGGGGCGGGGGGCTACACCTTC.